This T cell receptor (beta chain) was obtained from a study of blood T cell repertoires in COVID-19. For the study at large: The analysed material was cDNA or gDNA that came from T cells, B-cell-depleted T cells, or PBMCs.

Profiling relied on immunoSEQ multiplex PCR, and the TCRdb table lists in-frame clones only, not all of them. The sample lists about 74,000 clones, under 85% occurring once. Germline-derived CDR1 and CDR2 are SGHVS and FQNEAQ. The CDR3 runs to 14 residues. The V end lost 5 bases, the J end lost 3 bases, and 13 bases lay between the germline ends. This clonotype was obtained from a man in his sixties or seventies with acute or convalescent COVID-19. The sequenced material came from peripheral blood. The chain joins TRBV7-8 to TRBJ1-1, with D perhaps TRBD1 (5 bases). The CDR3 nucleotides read TGTGCCAGCAGCACACCCGACAGACACACTGAAGCTTTCTTT. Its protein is CASSTPDRHTEAFF.